Listed here are 22 T cell receptor beta chains from one sample, sequenced in a study of blood T cells in healthy people across ages. A J-beta primer mix and a sample-barcoded 5' primer were used in a second PCR of roughly 7 to 12 cycles. TCRdb independently ran MiXCR on the 5' RACE reads; one entry per CDR3 protein. The sample has approximately 800,000 distinct CDR3 sequences; around 36% are singletons. The sequenced material came from blood. The receptor set was obtained from a man between 18 and 35 years old in good health.

A few counts support this clonotype. The rearrangement links TRBV7-9 to TRBJ1-6; maybe TRBD1 (5 bases). Germline V lookup: CDR1 SEHNR, CDR2 FQNEAQ (reference sequence). Between the trimmed V and J ends, which lost 2 bases and 7 bases, there was a span of 9 bases. The CDR3 runs 14 residues. The CDR3 protein is CASSLHRNNSPLHF. The CDR3 bases are TGTGCCAGCAGCTTACACAGGAACAATTCACCCCTCCACTTT.

Comment on this clonotype: At one boundary the junction diverges from the germline segment, which might be a read error. The chain carries TRBV5-4 and TRBJ2-1; 7 bases map to TRBD2. This CDR3 is built from 13 residues. Germline V gives CDR1 SGHNT, CDR2 YYREEE (reference sequence). CDR3: CARSLAGGTEQFF. The CDR3 DNA reads as TGTGCCCGCAGCTTGGCCGGGGGGACGGAGCAGTTCTTC.

As concerns this clonotype: A much larger clone is a single base away; this may be a read error. The chain combines TRBV6-2 or TRBV6-3 with TRBJ1-2; D gene uncertain. The length of the CDR3 is 12 residues. CDR1 is MNHEY and CDR2 is SVGEGT in the germline V gene. CDR3 nucleotide sequence: TGTGCCAGCAGTTACTCGATATATGGCTGCACCTTC. Amino acids: CASSYSIYGCTF.

This clonotype has only a few counts. The chain joins TRBV20-1 to TRBJ2-5; the match to TRBD2 covers 15 bases. V gave up 6 bases and J gave up 2 bases; unmatched junction bases: 10. Germline V gene lookup returns CDR1 DFQATT and CDR2 SNEGSKA (reference sequence). CDR3 size: 17 residues. CDR3 bases: TGCAGTGCCAAGGGGACTAGCGGGGGGTATATACAAGAGACCCAGTACTTC. Translation gives CSAKGTSGGYIQETQYF.

The chain uses TRBV10-3 and TRBJ2-1; 10 bases align to TRBD2. CDR3 length equals 15 residues. Trimming took 3 bases from V and 9 from J; bases not matched to a gene: 8. The V gene's germline CDR1 is ENHRY and CDR2 SYGVKD. The CDR3 sequence: CAISEVAGGSCEQFF. Here the CDR3 DNA reads TGTGCCATCAGTGAAGTAGCGGGGGGATCGTGTGAGCAGTTCTTC.

The chain has TRBV27 and TRBJ1-1; tentatively, D is TRBD1 (6 bases). CDR3 length: 14 amino acids. Trimming removed 7 bases from V and 4 bases from J, with 16 bases in between. The germline CDR1 and CDR2 sequences are MNHEY and SMNVEV (reference sequence). Here the CDR3 DNA reads TGTGCCAGCAATCCCGGGGGCAAGGGCACTGAAGCTTTCTTT. This gives the protein CASNPGGKGTEAFF.

This clonotype was seen a few times. The chain combines TRBV5-1 with TRBJ2-2; D unresolved. The V gene's germline CDR1 is SGHRS and CDR2 YFSETQ. The CDR3 is 14 residues long. Between the trimmed V and J ends, which lost 4 bases and 2 bases, there was a span of 9 bases. CDR3 in amino acids: CASSPNLNTGELFF. The DNA for the CDR3 is TGCGCCAGCAGCCCTAACCTTAACACCGGGGAGCTGTTTTTT. The variable domain in full, with the rest retrieved from reference TRBV5-1 and TRBJ2-2, is KAGVTQTPRYLIKTRGQQVTLSCSPISGHRSVSWYQQTPGQGLQFLFEYFSETQRNKGNFPGRFSGRQFSNSRSEMNVSTLELGDSALYLCASSPNLNTGELFFGEGSRLTVL.

The chain links TRBV5-1 to TRBJ2-2, with 11 bases that match TRBD1. The ends lost 7 bases at V and 4 bases at J; junction bases unmatched: 9. The CDR3 consists of 16 residues. The germline V gene encodes CDR1 SGHRS and CDR2 YFSETQ. The CDR3 sequence is CASLNEDRGRTGELFF. The CDR3 DNA sequence: TGCGCCAGCCTAAACGAGGACAGGGGGCGCACCGGGGAGCTGTTTTTT.

Points on this clonotype: Mismatch with germline at one junction end may stem from a read error. V and J are TRBV5-1 and TRBJ2-7; D ambiguous. From germline, CDR1 is SGHRS and CDR2 YFSETQ. The CDR3 has 14 residues. CDR3 DNA: TGCGCCAGCAGAGGTGAGGTATCAAACTACGAGCGGTACTTC. It yields the protein CASRGEVSNYERYF.

This clonotype has only a few counts. The J gene is TRBJ1-5, the V gene TRBV20-1; D call uncertain. The CDR3 consists of 12 residues. Trimming removed 3 bases at V and 5 bases at J, with 8 bases between. CDR1 DFQATT and CDR2 SNEGSKA come from the germline V gene (reference sequence). The CDR3 DNA reads as TGCAGTGCTAGCCTTGGTGATCAGCCCCAGCATTTT. Its translation is CSASLGDQPQHF.

The chain carries TRBV27 and TRBJ2-3; TRBD2 might be the D (6 bases). The CDR3 consists of 13 residues. The V end was cut by 6 bases, the J end by 3 bases, with 10 bases between. CDR1 is MNHEY, CDR2 SMNVEV, per germline (reference sequence). CDR3 in amino acids: CASRPSATDTQYF. Here the CDR3 DNA reads TGTGCCAGCAGGCCTAGCGCAACAGATACGCAGTATTTT.

This clonotype was observed many times. This rearrangement joins TRBV20-1 to TRBJ2-1, with D perhaps matching TRBD1 (5 bases). With 5 bases removed from V and 9 bases from J, the gap between germline ends came to 11 bases. CDR1 is DFQATT, CDR2 SNEGSKA, per germline (reference sequence). CDR3 length equals 11 residues. CDR3 residues: CSAPRVGEQFF. CDR3 nucleotides: TGCAGTGCTCCCAGGGTCGGTGAGCAGTTCTTC.

In its sample, this clonotype was seen a few times. J is TRBJ2-7 and V is TRBV2; 9 nucleotides agree with TRBD1. CDR1 and CDR2 from the germline V gene are SNHLY and FYNNEI. The ends lost 0 bases at V and 2 bases at J; junction bases unmatched: 2. The CDR3 totals 15 residues. The CDR3 reads CASSEAGTGTYEQYF. The CDR3 DNA reads TGTGCCAGCAGTGAAGCGGGGACAGGGACCTACGAGCAGTACTTC.

This clonotype was seen a handful of times. The CDR3 DNA sequence: TGCGCCAGCAGCGCCCCAAGGGTTAGGGTAGCGGGGGGAACGAGCTCCTACAATGAGCAGTTCTTC. Translated: CASSAPRVRVAGGTSSYNEQFF. The J gene is TRBJ2-1, the V gene TRBV4-1; TRBD2 agrees at 10 bases. With V trimmed by 5 bases and J by 0 bases, 22 bases remained unmatched. Germline assignment: CDR1 MGHRA and CDR2 YSYEKL. The CDR3 length is 22 residues.

The chain recombines TRBV10-3 with TRBJ2-7; D remains unclear. CDR1 is ENHRY, CDR2 SYGVKD, per germline. This CDR3 spans 12 amino acids. V dropped 3 bases and J dropped 2 bases, with 5 bases sitting between them. CDR3 in DNA: TGTGCCATCAGTGAAGGCCCCTACGAGCAGTACTTC. It is translated as CAISEGPYEQYF.

The chain uses TRBV6-2 or TRBV6-3 and TRBJ1-5, with D uncertain. From germline, CDR1 is MNHEY and CDR2 SVGEGT. V lost 6 bases to trimming and J lost 0 bases, with 12 bases between them. The CDR3 is 15 residues long. The chain's CDR3 is CASRDSLNSNQPQHF. The CDR3, as DNA: TGTGCCAGCAGGGATAGCCTCAATAGCAATCAGCCCCAGCATTTT.

J is TRBJ2-7 and V is TRBV5-1; tentative D call: TRBD2 (5 bases). The CDR3 sequence is 15 residues long. V was pared by 3 bases and J by 4 bases, with 17 bases between. Germline lookup yields CDR1 SGHRS and CDR2 YFSETQ. In DNA, the CDR3 is TGCGCCAGCAGCTCCCGGGAAGAAATCGAGTACGAGCAGTACTTC. The encoded protein is CASSSREEIEYEQYF. Variable domain in full (rest from reference TRBV5-1 and TRBJ2-7): KAGVTQTPRYLIKTRGQQVTLSCSPISGHRSVSWYQQTPGQGLQFLFEYFSETQRNKGNFPGRFSGRQFSNSRSEMNVSTLELGDSALYLCASSSREEIEYEQYFGPGTRLTVT.

The chain links TRBV4-2 to TRBJ1-4, with 7 bases matching TRBD1. Per germline, CDR1 LGHNA and CDR2 YNFKEQ. V gave up 1 base and J gave up 7 bases; unmatched junction bases: 6. The CDR3 loop spans 15 amino acids. CDR3 nucleotides: TGTGCCAGCAGCCAAGGTTTCAGGGGGTTTGAAAAACTGTTTTTT. Encoded protein: CASSQGFRGFEKLFF.

This clonotype appeared many times. The genes are TRBV7-6 and TRBJ1-2, with no clear D. The CDR3 runs to 12 residues. Germline values: CDR1 SGHVS, CDR2 FNYEAQ. V lost 7 bases and J 4 bases, leaving 10 bases between the germline ends. DNA of the CDR3: TGTGCCAGCACCTCAACCGGCTATGGCTACACCTTC. This encodes CASTSTGYGYTF. The complete variable domain, with remaining parts taken from reference TRBV7-6 and TRBJ1-2, reads GAGVSQSPRYKVTKRGQDVALRCDPISGHVSLYWYRQALGQGPEFLTYFNYEAQQDKSGLPNDRFSAERPEGSISTLTIQRTEQRDSAMYRCASTSTGYGYTFGSGTRLTVV.

V usage is TRBV10-3 and J usage is TRBJ1-6; tentative D call: TRBD1 (5 bases). Germline V gives CDR1 ENHRY, CDR2 SYGVKD. Trimming stripped 6 bases from V and 5 bases from J, with 14 bases between. The CDR3 length is 15 residues. The CDR3 region is CAISLQGTDNSPLHF. In nucleotides, the CDR3 is TGTGCCATCAGCCTTCAGGGCACCGATAATTCACCCCTCCACTTT.

This clonotype was detected only a few times. The chain has TRBV6-2 or TRBV6-3 and TRBJ1-1, with D unclear. The germline gives CDR1 MNHEY, CDR2 SVGEGT. The CDR3 runs 16 residues. Trimming cost V 0 bases and J 0 bases, with 11 bases left between them. The CDR3 reads CASSYSGKGMNTEAFF. In nucleotides, the CDR3 is TGTGCCAGCAGTTACTCGGGGAAGGGAATGAACACTGAAGCTTTCTTT.

This clonotype was seen more than once but under ten times. This chain connects TRBV7-9 to TRBJ2-7; the D call may be TRBD1 or TRBD2 (5 bases each). The germline V gene encodes CDR1 SEHNR and CDR2 FQNEAQ (reference sequence). V lost 0 bases to trimming and J lost 7 bases, with 19 bases between them. The CDR3 is 16 residues long. The CDR3 sequence is CASSLARGARPLEQYF. Written as DNA, the CDR3 is TGTGCCAGCAGCTTAGCGAGGGGAGCCCGACCACTAGAGCAGTACTTC.